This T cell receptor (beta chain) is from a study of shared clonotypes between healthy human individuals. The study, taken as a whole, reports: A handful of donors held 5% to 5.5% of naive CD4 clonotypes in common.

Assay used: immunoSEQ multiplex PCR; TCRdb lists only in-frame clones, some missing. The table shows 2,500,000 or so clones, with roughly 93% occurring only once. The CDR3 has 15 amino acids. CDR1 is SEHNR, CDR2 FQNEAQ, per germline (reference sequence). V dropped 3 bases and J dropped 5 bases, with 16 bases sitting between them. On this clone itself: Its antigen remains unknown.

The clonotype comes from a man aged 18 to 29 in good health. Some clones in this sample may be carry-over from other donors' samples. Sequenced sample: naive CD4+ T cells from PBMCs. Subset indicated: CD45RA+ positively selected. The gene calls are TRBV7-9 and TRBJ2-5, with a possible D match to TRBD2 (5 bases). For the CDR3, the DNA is TGTGCCAGCAGCTTCAGGACCCCCGGGGTGGAGACCCAGTACTTC. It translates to CASSFRTPGVETQYF.